This is a list of T cell receptor beta chains from one sample in a study of blood T cell repertoires in COVID-19. Measured with immunoSEQ multiplex PCR; TCRdb has only the in-frame clones, and not every one. The table lists 95,000 or so clones, roughly 79% of them singletons. The sequencing sample was made of peripheral blood. The receptors were sampled from an elderly man with COVID-19, enrolled during active disease. Each CDR3 is given with its conserved first and last residue. Fields, in order: V gene, clone size, D gene, J gene, CDR3 DNA, CDR3 protein. The D gene is left open where the match is weak. The size field is filled for only some rows; it gives once, few, many or a size class.

>TRBV19|-|-|TRBJ2-1
TGTGCCAGCAGTAGGGGTAGCGCCCCGAGGAATGAGCAGTTCTTC
CASSRGSAPRNEQFF
>TRBV19|-|-|TRBJ1-5
TGTGCCAGTACAACCGGACAGAGTAGCAATCAGCCCCAGCATTTT
CASTTGQSSNQPQHF
>TRBV28|few|TRBD1|TRBJ2-1
TGTGCCAGCATGGCCGACAGGGGGCGGGCGAGTTGGTTCTTC
CASMADRGRASWFF
>TRBV28|-|-|TRBJ2-7
TGTGCCAGCAGTTTTCGGGGGTCCTCCTACGAGCAGTACTTC
CASSFRGSSYEQYF
>TRBV27|-|TRBD1|TRBJ1-4
TGTGCCAGCAGTTCCTCCGGGACAGGGTTTGGAAAACTGTTTTTT
CASSSSGTGFGKLFF
>TRBV6-6|-|-|TRBJ1-3
TGTGCCAGCAGTTACCCCATGAGCTCTGGAAACACCATATATTTT
CASSYPMSSGNTIYF
>TRBV18|once|TRBD2|TRBJ2-1
TGTGCCAGCCGACTAACTAGCGGGGGGTACAATGAGCAGTTCTTC
CASRLTSGGYNEQFF
>TRBV11-1|-|TRBD1|TRBJ2-1
TGTGCCAGCAGGGGGACAGCCGGTCGCAATGAGCAGTTCTTC
CASRGTAGRNEQFF
>TRBV27|-|-|TRBJ1-5
TGTGCCAGCAGTTTTAGGATCGACTATCAGCCCCAGCATTTT
CASSFRIDYQPQHF
>TRBV5-1|-|TRBD2|TRBJ2-3
TGCGCCAGCAGCTTGGAAGAGCCGGGACTAGCGGGGGGGCTAGGCACAGATACGCAGTATTTT
CASSLEEPGLAGGLGTDTQYF
>TRBV3-1/TRBV3-2|-|TRBD1|TRBJ2-1
TGTGCCAGCAGCCGGGGACAGGGAAGGGGGGTGCAGTTCTTC
CASSRGQGRGVQFF
>TRBV15|-|-|TRBJ2-5
TGTGCCACCAGCGGGACTCAGGCTTACCAAGAGACCCAGTACTTC
CATSGTQAYQETQYF
>TRBV5-1|-|-|TRBJ2-3
TGCGCCAGCAGCTTGAATCCAGGGGACGCGACAGATACGCAGTATTTT
CASSLNPGDATDTQYF
>TRBV5-1|-|TRBD2|TRBJ2-5
TGCGCCAGCAGCAGGACTAGCGGGAGGGTTCAAGAGACCCAGTACTTC
CASSRTSGRVQETQYF
>TRBV27|-|TRBD1|TRBJ1-1
TGTGCCAGCAGATCCCATAAACAGGGGTTGGTTAGCACTGAAGCTTTCTTT
CASRSHKQGLVSTEAFF
>TRBV5-1|-|TRBD1|TRBJ2-3
TGCGCCAGCAGCTTGGAGGCAGGGGGCGTAGATACGCAGTATTTT
CASSLEAGGVDTQYF
>TRBV18|-|-|TRBJ2-7
TGTGCCAGCTCGCGGACTGACTACGAGCAGTACTTC
CASSRTDYEQYF
>TRBV9|-|TRBD2|TRBJ2-3
TGTGCCAGCAGCGTAGGGACTAGCGGGGGGAGCACAGATACGCAGTATTTT
CASSVGTSGGSTDTQYF
>TRBV18|-|-|TRBJ1-2
TGTGCCAGCTCACCAATGATGGGAGGGGCGAGCGGCTACACCTTC
CASSPMMGGASGYTF
>TRBV7-3|-|TRBD2|TRBJ2-1
TGTGCCAGCAGCTCGACTAGCGGGAAATCAAGAGAGCAGTTCTTC
CASSSTSGKSREQFF
>TRBV18|-|TRBD1|TRBJ1-1
TGTGCCAGCTCACCTACTTGGGACAGGAGAAGAACTGAAGCTTTCTTT
CASSPTWDRRRTEAFF
>TRBV28|few|TRBD1|TRBJ1-2
TGTGCCAGCAGTTTGACAGGGACCCACTATGGCTACACCTTC
CASSLTGTHYGYTF
>TRBV5-1|-|-|TRBJ1-1
TGCGCCAGCAGTGGGGCTAATGTGAACACTGAAGCTTTCTTT
CASSGANVNTEAFF
>TRBV30|-|TRBD1|TRBJ1-1
TGTGCCTGGAGTTGGACAGGGCGCACTGAAGCTTTCTTT
CAWSWTGRTEAFF
>TRBV20-1|-|TRBD1|TRBJ1-3
TGCAGTGCTAGTAAGACAGGGTTGAACACCATATATTTT
CSASKTGLNTIYF
>TRBV7-9|-|-|TRBJ1-1
TGTGCCAGCCCCGAGGGCCCCGGCACTGAGGCTGAAGCTTTCTTT
CASPEGPGTEAEAFF
>TRBV5-6|-|-|TRBJ2-3
TGTGCCAGCAGCCATTTCGGAAGGGGTAAGGCGCAGTATTTT
CASSHFGRGKAQYF